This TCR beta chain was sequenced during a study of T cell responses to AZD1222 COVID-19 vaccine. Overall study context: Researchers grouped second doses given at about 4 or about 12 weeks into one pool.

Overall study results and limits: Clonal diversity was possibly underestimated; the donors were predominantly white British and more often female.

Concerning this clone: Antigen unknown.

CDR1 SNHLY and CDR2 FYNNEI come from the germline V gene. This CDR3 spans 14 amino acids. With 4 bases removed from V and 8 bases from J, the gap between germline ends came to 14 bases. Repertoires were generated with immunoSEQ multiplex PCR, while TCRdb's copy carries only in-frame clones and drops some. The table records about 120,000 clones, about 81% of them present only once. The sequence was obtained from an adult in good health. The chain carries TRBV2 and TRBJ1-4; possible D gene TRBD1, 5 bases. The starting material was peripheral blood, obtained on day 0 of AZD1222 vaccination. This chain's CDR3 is CASSGGPRTEKLFF. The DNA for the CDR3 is TGTGCCAGCAGTGGGGGCCCCCGGACCGAAAAACTGTTTTTT.